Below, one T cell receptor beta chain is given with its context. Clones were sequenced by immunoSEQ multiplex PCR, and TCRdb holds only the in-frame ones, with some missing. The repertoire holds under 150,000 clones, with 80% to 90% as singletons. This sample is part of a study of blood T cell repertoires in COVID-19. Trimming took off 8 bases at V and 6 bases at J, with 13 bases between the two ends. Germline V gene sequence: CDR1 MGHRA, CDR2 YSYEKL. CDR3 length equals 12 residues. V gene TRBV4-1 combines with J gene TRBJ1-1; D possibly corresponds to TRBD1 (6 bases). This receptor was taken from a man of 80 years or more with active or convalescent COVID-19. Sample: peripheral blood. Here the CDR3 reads CASLGAEPEAFF. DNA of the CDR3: TGCGCCAGCTTGGGGGCAGAACCTGAAGCTTTCTTT.